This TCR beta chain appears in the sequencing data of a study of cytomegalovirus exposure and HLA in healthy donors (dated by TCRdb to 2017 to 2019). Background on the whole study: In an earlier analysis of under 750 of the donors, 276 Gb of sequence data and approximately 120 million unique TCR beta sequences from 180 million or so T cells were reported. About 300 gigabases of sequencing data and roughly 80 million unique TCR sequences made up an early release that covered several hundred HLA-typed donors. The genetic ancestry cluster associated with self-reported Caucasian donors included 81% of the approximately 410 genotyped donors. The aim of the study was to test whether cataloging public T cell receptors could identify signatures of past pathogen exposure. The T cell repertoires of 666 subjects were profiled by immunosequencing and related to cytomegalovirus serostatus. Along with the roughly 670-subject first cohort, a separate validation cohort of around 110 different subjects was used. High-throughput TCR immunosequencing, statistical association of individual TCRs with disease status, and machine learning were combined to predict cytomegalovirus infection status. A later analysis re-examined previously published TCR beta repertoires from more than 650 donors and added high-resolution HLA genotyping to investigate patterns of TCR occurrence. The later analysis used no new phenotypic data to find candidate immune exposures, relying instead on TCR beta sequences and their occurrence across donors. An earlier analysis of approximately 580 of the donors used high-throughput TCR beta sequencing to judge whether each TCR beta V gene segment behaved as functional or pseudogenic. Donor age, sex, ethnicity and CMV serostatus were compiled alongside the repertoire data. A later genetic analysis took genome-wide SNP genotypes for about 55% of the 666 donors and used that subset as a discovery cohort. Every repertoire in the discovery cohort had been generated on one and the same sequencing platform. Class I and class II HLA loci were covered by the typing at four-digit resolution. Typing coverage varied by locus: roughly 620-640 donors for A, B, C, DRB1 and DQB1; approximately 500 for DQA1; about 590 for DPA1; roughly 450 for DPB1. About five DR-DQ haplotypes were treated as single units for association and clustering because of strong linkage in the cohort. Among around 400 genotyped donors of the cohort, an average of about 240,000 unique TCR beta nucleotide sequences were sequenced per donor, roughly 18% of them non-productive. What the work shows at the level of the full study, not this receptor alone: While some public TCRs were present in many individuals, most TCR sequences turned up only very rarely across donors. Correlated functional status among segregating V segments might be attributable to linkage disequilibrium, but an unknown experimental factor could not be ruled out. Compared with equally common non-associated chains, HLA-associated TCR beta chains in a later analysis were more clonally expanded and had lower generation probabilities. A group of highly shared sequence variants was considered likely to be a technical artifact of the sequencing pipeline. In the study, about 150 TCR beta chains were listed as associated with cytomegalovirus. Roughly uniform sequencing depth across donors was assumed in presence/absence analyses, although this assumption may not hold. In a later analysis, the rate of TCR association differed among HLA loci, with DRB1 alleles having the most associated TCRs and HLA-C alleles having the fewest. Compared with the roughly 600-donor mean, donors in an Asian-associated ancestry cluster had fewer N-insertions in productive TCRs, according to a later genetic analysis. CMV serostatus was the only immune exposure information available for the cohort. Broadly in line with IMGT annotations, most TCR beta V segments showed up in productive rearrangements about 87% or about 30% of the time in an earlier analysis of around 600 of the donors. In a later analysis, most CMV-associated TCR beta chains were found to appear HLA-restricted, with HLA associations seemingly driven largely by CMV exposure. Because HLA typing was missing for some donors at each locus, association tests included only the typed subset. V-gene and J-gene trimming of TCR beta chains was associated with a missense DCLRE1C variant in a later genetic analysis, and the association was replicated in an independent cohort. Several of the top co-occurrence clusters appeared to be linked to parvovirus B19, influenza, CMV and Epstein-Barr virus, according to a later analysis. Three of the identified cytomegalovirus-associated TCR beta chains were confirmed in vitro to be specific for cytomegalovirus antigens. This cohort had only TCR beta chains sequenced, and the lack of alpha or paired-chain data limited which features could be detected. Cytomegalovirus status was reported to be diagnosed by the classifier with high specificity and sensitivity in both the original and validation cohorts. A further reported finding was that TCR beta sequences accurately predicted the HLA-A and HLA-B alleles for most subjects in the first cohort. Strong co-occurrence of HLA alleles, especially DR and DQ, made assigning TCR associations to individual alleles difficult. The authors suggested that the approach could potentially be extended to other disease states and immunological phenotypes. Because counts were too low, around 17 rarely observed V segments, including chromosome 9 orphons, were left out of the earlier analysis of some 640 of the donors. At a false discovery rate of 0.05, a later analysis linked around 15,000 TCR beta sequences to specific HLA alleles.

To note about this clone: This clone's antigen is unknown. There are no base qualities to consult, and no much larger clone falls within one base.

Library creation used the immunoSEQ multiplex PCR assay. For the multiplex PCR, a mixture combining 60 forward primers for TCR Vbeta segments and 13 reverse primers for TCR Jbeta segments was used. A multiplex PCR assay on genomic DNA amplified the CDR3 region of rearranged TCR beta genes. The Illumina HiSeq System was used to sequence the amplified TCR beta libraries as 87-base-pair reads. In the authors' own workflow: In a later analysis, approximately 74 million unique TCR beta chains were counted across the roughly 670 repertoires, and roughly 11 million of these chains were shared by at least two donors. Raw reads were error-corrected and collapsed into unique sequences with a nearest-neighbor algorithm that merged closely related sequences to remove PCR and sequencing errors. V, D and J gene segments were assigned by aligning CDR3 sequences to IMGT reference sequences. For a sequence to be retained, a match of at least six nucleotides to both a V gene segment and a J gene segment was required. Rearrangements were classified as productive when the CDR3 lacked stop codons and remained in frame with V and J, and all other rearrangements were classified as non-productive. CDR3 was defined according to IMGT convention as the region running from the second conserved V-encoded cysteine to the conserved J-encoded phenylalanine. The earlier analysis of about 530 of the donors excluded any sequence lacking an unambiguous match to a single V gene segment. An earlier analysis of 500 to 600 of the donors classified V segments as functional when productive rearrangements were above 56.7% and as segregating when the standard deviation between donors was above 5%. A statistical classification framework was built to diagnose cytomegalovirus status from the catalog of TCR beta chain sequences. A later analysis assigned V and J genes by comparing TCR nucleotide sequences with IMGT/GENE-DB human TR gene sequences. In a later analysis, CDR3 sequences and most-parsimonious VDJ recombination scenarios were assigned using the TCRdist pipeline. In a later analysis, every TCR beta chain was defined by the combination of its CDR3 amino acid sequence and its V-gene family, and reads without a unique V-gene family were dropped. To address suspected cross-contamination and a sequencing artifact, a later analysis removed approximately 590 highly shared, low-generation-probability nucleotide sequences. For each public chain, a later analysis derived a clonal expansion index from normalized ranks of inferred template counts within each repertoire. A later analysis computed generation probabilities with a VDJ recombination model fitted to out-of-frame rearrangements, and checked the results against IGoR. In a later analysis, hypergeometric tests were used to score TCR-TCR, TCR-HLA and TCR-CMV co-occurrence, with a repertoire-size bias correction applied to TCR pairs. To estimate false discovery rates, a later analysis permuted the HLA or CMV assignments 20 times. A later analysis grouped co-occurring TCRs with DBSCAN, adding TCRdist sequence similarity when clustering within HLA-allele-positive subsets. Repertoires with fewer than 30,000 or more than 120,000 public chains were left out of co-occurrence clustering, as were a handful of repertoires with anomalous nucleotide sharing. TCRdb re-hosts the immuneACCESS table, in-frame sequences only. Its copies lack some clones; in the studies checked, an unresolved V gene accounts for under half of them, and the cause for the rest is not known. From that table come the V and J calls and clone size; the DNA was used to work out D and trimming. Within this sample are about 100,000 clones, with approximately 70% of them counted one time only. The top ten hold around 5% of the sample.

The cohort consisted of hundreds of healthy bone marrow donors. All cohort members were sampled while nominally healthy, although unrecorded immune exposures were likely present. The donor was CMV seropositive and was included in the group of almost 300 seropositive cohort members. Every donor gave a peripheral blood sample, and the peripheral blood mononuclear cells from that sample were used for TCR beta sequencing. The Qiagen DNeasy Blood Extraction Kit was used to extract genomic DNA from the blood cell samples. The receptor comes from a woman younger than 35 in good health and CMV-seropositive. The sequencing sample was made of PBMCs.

The CDR3 region has the sequence CASSLVRGITEAFF. The bases are TGTGCCAGCAGCTTGGTAAGGGGGATCACTGAAGCTTTCTTT. The V and J segments used are TRBV5-6 and TRBJ1-1, and the D gene may be TRBD1, 6 bases matching. The CDR3 has 14 amino acids, counting the end cysteine and phenylalanine. Left in the record is the CDR3 DNA by itself, 42 bases read in frame from the first base. The trim is 0 bases for V and 4 bases for J, with a gap of 10 bases between the germline ends. The germline V gene specifies SGHDT as CDR1 and YYEEEE as CDR2. Joined to the reference TRBV5-6 and TRBJ1-1 proteins, this CDR3 gives the full variable domain: DAGVTQSPTHLIKTRGQQVTLRCSPKSGHDTVSWYQQALGQGPQFIFQYYEEEERQRGNFPDRFSGHQFPNYSSELNVNALLLGDSALYLCASSLVRGITEAFFGQGTRLTVV.